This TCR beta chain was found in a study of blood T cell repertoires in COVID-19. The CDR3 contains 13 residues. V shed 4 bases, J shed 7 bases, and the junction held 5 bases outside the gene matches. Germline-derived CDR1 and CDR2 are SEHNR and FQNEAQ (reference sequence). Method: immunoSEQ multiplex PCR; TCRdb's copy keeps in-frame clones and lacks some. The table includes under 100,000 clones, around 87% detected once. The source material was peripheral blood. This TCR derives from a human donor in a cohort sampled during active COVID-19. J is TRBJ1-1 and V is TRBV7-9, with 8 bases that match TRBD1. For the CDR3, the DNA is TGTGCCAGCAGCTGGCCCGGGACAGGTGAAGCTTTCTTT. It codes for CASSWPGTGEAFF. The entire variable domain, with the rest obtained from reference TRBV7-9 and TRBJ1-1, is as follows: DTGVSQNPRHKITKRGQNVTFRCDPISEHNRLYWYRQTLGQGPEFLTYFQNEAQLEKSRLLSDRFSAERPKGSFSTLEIQRTEQGDSAMYLCASSWPGTGEAFFGQGTRLTVV.